These 15 T cell receptor beta chains share one sample of origin, sequenced in a study of OX40 agonist ivuxolimab in advanced cancers. The assay was immunoSEQ multiplex PCR, and TCRdb's table has in-frame clones only and misses some. The table shows about 65,000 clones, with roughly nine tenths occurring only once. The sequenced sample was CD4+ or CD8+ T cells sorted from blood, obtained in a trial of the OX40 agonist ivuxolimab. The receptors shown here come from an adult with an advanced solid tumor such as melanoma, head and neck, liver or kidney cancer.

The rearrangement joins TRBV18 to TRBJ1-6; TRBD1 matches at 8 bases. This CDR3 has 15 amino acids. Germline CDR1 is KGHSH and CDR2 is LQKENI. Unmatched junction bases numbered 3, after V lost 2 bases and J lost 6 bases. CDR3 sequence (DNA): TGTGCCAGCTCACCAAGGACAGGGAGTAATTCACCCCTCCACTTT. Protein: CASSPRTGSNSPLHF. Supplemented by reference TRBV18 and TRBJ1-6, the full variable domain reads NAGVMQNPRHLVRRRGQEARLRCSPMKGHSHVYWYRQLPEEGLKFMVYLQKENIIDESGMPKERFSAEFPKEGPSILRIQQVVRGDSAAYFCASSPRTGSNSPLHFGNGTRLTVT.

The V and J genes are TRBV9 and TRBJ1-6; D possibly corresponds to TRBD1 (5 bases). This CDR3 is built from 14 residues. The germline CDR1 and CDR2 sequences are SGDLS and YYNGEE. The V end lost 3 bases, the J end lost 7 bases, and 11 bases lay between the germline ends. The CDR3, as DNA: TGTGCCAGCAGCGAAGATCCAGGGAATTCACCCCTCCACTTT. Its translation: CASSEDPGNSPLHF. Full variable domain (outside the CDR3, taken from reference TRBV9 and TRBJ1-6): DSGVTQTPKHLITATGQRVTLRCSPRSGDLSVYWYQQSLDQGLQFLIQYYNGEERAKGNILERFSAQQFPDLHSELNLSSLELGDSALYFCASSEDPGNSPLHFGNGTRLTVT.

This clone was counted once. V gene TRBV7-2 combines with J gene TRBJ2-7, with TRBD2 matching 8 bases. Germline V gene sequence: CDR1 SGHTA, CDR2 FQGNSA. CDR3 length: 18 residues. V lost 5 bases, J lost 2 bases, and 17 bases stayed unmatched. CDR3 bases: TGTGCCAGCAGCCCGATGGCGACGGGGGGGCTGATAGCCTACGAGCAGTACTTC. This gives the protein CASSPMATGGLIAYEQYF.

The gene calls are TRBV5-1 and TRBJ2-3; D not resolved. The CDR3 has 17 residues. V gave up 2 bases and J gave up 2 bases, with 18 bases separating them. Germline CDR1 is SGHRS and CDR2 is YFSETQ. The CDR3 DNA follows: TGCGCCAGCAGCTTCGATGGCGCCCGCGACAACACAGATACGCAGTATTTT. Protein sequence: CASSFDGARDNTDTQYF. Drawing the rest from reference TRBV5-1 and TRBJ2-3, the complete variable domain is KAGVTQTPRYLIKTRGQQVTLSCSPISGHRSVSWYQQTPGQGLQFLFEYFSETQRNKGNFPGRFSGRQFSNSRSEMNVSTLELGDSALYLCASSFDGARDNTDTQYFGPGTRLTVL.

The chain combines TRBV5-1 with TRBJ2-7; a weak D match, TRBD2 (5 bases). Looked up from germline, CDR1 is SGHRS and CDR2 is YFSETQ. The V gene lost 0 bases and the J gene lost 5 bases, with 18 bases spanning the gap. The CDR3 is made up of 16 amino acids. CDR3 residues: CASSLAGVRSGNEQYF. In DNA form, the CDR3 reads TGCGCCAGCAGCTTGGCAGGAGTGAGGTCGGGGAACGAGCAGTACTTC.

The rearrangement links TRBV5-1 to TRBJ1-1; D gene unclear. Trimming shortened V by 0 bases and J by 0 bases, and 12 bases separated the two germline ends. The V gene's germline CDR1 is SGHRS and CDR2 YFSETQ. This CDR3 has 16 residues. CDR3 amino acids: CASSLEAASMNTEAFF. In DNA form, the CDR3 reads TGCGCCAGCAGCTTGGAGGCGGCCAGCATGAACACTGAAGCTTTCTTT.

DNA for the CDR3: TGTGCCAGCAGTGACCGGATGGGCAATTCACCCCTCCACTTT. Translation gives CASSDRMGNSPLHF. J is TRBJ1-6 and V is TRBV6-1; D call uncertain. The ends were cut back, 3 bases at V and 7 bases at J, with 10 bases in the middle. Germline V gene data show CDR1 as MNHNS and CDR2 as SASEGT. This CDR3 is built from 14 residues.

V and J are TRBV19 and TRBJ2-6; the D is unclear. Germline CDR1 LNHDA, CDR2 SQIVND (reference sequence). The CDR3 runs 13 residues. V was cut by 5 bases and J by 0 bases, with 2 bases left in between. Here the CDR3 reads CASSHSGANVLTF. CDR3 nucleotide sequence: TGTGCCAGTAGTCACTCTGGGGCCAACGTCCTGACTTTC. The full variable domain, in which reference TRBV19 and TRBJ2-6 provide the parts outside the CDR3, is DGGITQSPKYLFRKEGQNVTLSCEQNLNHDAMYWYRQDPGQGLRLIYYSQIVNDFQKGDIAEGYSVSREKKESFPLTVTSAQKNPTAFYLCASSHSGANVLTFGAGSRLTVL.

CDR3 in amino acids: CASRIQGRNQPQHF. CDR3 in DNA: TGTGCCAGTAGGATACAGGGACGCAATCAGCCCCAGCATTTT. This sequence joins TRBV19 and TRBJ1-5; a possible D gene is TRBD1 (6 bases). From germline, CDR1 is LNHDA and CDR2 SQIVND (reference sequence). Trimming removed 6 bases from V and 2 bases from J, with 11 bases in between. The CDR3 length is 14 residues.

The J gene is TRBJ2-7, the V gene TRBV30, with 7 bases fitting TRBD2. V trimming: 0 bases; J trimming: 3 bases; junction bases outside the gene matches: 5. CDR3 size: 14 residues. Germline values: CDR1 GTSNPN, CDR2 SVGIG (reference sequence). The chain's CDR3 is CAWSVNGGNYEQYF. The CDR3 nucleotides are TGTGCCTGGAGTGTAAACGGGGGGAACTACGAGCAGTACTTC.

This clone was seen just once. The chain uses TRBV27 and TRBJ1-5, with D unresolved. CDR1 is MNHEY, CDR2 SMNVEV, per germline (reference sequence). The V end was cut by 2 bases, the J end by 0 bases, with 8 bases between. The CDR3 is 15 amino acids. The CDR3 region has the DNA TGTGCCAGCAGTTTAGGGCCGCTTAGCAATCAGCCCCAGCATTTT. Protein sequence: CASSLGPLSNQPQHF.

J is TRBJ2-7 and V is TRBV5-1, with 11 nucleotides matching TRBD2. The CDR3 is made up of 14 amino acids. Germline CDR1 SGHRS, CDR2 YFSETQ. V shed 4 bases, J shed 3 bases, and the junction held 3 bases outside the gene matches. The CDR3 spells CASSGGTSGYEQYF. As DNA, the CDR3 is TGCGCCAGCAGCGGGGGGACTAGCGGCTACGAGCAGTACTTC.

The chain recombines TRBV20-1 with TRBJ1-2; D is uncertain. Deletions cut 5 bases from V and 6 bases from J, with 7 bases between. The CDR3 totals 10 residues. Germline V gene lookup returns CDR1 DFQATT and CDR2 SNEGSKA (reference sequence). The CDR3 DNA sequence: TGCAGTGCTGAACTGAATGGCTACACCTTC. This gives the protein CSAELNGYTF.

For the CDR3, the DNA is TGTGCCAGCAGTTACGGTACAGGGGGCAGAGCCGGGGAGCTGTTTTTT. Translated: CASSYGTGGRAGELFF. The chain is built from TRBV6-5 and TRBJ2-2; 9 nucleotides match TRBD1. Germline V gene data show CDR1 as MNHEY and CDR2 as SVGAGI. The CDR3 totals 16 residues. V shed 2 bases and J 6 bases; nucleotides not matched to a gene: 7.

The rearrangement joins TRBV4-1 to TRBJ1-5; no definite D call. CDR3 length: 15 residues. The V end lost 0 bases, the J end lost 4 bases, and 10 bases lay between the germline ends. CDR1 and CDR2 (germline): MGHRA, YSYEKL. Here the CDR3 DNA reads TGCGCCAGCAGCCAAGAAGGGCACCCTAATCAGCCCCAGCATTTT. Translation gives CASSQEGHPNQPQHF.